These 9 T cell receptor beta chains were sequenced from one sample in a study of PD-1 blockade in mismatch repair-deficient tumors. Sequenced by immunoSEQ multiplex PCR; TCRdb stores in-frame clones only, minus some. The sample comprises approximately 51,000 clones, 81% of which are singletons, and about 8.1% rests with the top ten. This specimen consisted of peripheral blood, obtained more than 19 weeks after starting pembrolizumab. These receptors originate from an adult with mismatch repair-deficient cancer.

The genes are TRBV7-2 and TRBJ2-7; 8 bases agree with TRBD2. J lost 3 bases, V lost 3 bases, and 7 bases had no gene match. CDR1 is SGHTA and CDR2 is FQGNSA in the germline V gene. The CDR3 is 15 residues long. CDR3 in DNA: TGTGCCAGCAGCTTGGACGTAGCGGGGAGCTACGAGCAGTACTTC. It translates to CASSLDVAGSYEQYF. Together with reference TRBV7-2 and TRBJ2-7, the CDR3 gives the full variable domain: GAGVSQSPSNKVTEKGKDVELRCDPISGHTALYWYRQSLGQGLEFLIYFQGNSAPDKSGLPSDRFSAERTGGSVSTLTIQRTQQEDSAVYLCASSLDVAGSYEQYFGPGTRLTVT.

V and J are TRBV11-2 and TRBJ1-4; 9 bases map to TRBD1. Germline loops: CDR1 SGHAT, CDR2 FQNNGV. The length of the CDR3 is 16 residues. V lost 1 base to trimming and J lost 6 bases; unmatched junction nucleotides: 6. The DNA of the CDR3 is TGTGCCAGCAGCTTAGGACGGACAGGGGCGGATGAAAAACTGTTTTTT. Its protein product is CASSLGRTGADEKLFF.

The chain combines TRBV12-5 with TRBJ2-4; 13 bases map to TRBD2. The CDR3 runs 16 residues. The J segment lost 6 bases and the V segment lost 5 bases, leaving 7 bases of the junction unmatched. Germline-derived CDR1 and CDR2 are LGHNT and FRNRAP. This CDR3 is CASGQGTSGKGNIQYF. CDR3 nucleotides: TGTGCTAGTGGTCAAGGGACTAGCGGGAAGGGAAACATTCAGTACTTC.

This clone was counted between two and nine times. The chain has TRBV7-6 and TRBJ2-1; D is perhaps TRBD2 (6 bases). The V and J ends lost 0 bases and 0 bases respectively, with 12 bases between them. CDR3 length equals 17 residues. CDR1 is SGHVS and CDR2 is FNYEAQ in the germline V gene. The CDR3 is CASSLAQREISYNEQFF. The CDR3 nucleotides read TGTGCCAGCAGCTTAGCCCAACGGGAGATCTCCTACAATGAGCAGTTCTTC.

V and J are TRBV7-3 and TRBJ2-1, with TRBD2 matching 8 bases. The V segment lost 3 bases and the J segment 3 bases; nucleotides outside the gene matches: 4. CDR1 is SGHTA and CDR2 is FQGTGA in the germline V gene. This CDR3 spans 15 amino acids. The CDR3 DNA is TGTGCCAGCAGCTTTCAACTAGCGGACTACAATGAGCAGTTCTTC. It encodes CASSFQLADYNEQFF.

The chain links TRBV7-6 to TRBJ2-7; TRBD2 aligns across 9 bases. Germline V gene lookup returns CDR1 SGHVS and CDR2 FNYEAQ. With V trimmed by 4 bases and J by 4 bases, 5 bases remained unmatched. The CDR3 runs to 14 residues. CDR3 in amino acids: CASSSLSGSYEQYF. CDR3 sequence (DNA): TGTGCCAGCAGCTCCCTTAGCGGGAGTTACGAGCAGTACTTC. Full variable domain (remainder filled in from reference TRBV7-6 and TRBJ2-7): GAGVSQSPRYKVTKRGQDVALRCDPISGHVSLYWYRQALGQGPEFLTYFNYEAQQDKSGLPNDRFSAERPEGSISTLTIQRTEQRDSAMYRCASSSLSGSYEQYFGPGTRLTVT.

The J gene is TRBJ1-1, the V gene TRBV5-1; possibly TRBD1 for D (5 bases). The CDR3 totals 18 residues. Germline CDR1 and CDR2: SGHRS and YFSETQ. The V gene lost 0 bases and the J gene lost 1 base, with 19 bases spanning the gap. This chain's CDR3 is CASSLAGRAGLRNTEAFF. CDR3 nucleotide sequence: TGCGCCAGCAGCTTGGCGGGGCGGGCGGGACTCCGGAACACTGAAGCTTTCTTT.

The V and J genes are TRBV5-1 and TRBJ1-1; possibly TRBD1 for D (5 bases). The V end lost 3 bases, the J end lost 4 bases, and 13 bases lay between the germline ends. The CDR3 is 14 amino acids. Germline CDR1 is SGHRS and CDR2 is YFSETQ. The CDR3 nucleotides read TGCGCCAGCAGCTCCTTGGCGGGGGGCACTGAAGCTTTCTTT. This sequence encodes CASSSLAGGTEAFF.

The chain links TRBV6-5 to TRBJ2-3; 10 nucleotides match TRBD1. With 2 bases clipped from V and 7 bases from J, the junction kept 3 bases outside the gene matches. From germline, CDR1 is MNHEY and CDR2 SVGAGI. The CDR3 has 14 amino acids. DNA of the CDR3: TGTGCCAGCAGTTACCGGGACAGGGGCAATACGCAGTATTTT. It yields the protein CASSYRDRGNTQYF.